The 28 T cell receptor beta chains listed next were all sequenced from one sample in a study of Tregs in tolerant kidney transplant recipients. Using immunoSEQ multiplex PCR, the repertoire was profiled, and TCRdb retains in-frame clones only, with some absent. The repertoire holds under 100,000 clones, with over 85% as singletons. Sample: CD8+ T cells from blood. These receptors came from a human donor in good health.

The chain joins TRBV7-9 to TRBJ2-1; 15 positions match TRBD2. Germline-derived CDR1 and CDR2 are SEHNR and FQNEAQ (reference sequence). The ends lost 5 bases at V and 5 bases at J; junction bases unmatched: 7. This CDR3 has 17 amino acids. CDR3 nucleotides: TGTGCCAGCAGCGACCCCGGGACTAGCGGGAGGCACAATGAGCAGTTCTTC. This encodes CASSDPGTSGRHNEQFF.

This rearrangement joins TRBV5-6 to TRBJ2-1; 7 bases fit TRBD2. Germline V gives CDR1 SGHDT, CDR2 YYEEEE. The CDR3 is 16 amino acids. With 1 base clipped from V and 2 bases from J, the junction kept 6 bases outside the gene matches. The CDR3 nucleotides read TGTGCCAGCAGCTTGAGTTTGCGGGAGACCTACAATGAGCAGTTCTTC. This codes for CASSLSLRETYNEQFF.

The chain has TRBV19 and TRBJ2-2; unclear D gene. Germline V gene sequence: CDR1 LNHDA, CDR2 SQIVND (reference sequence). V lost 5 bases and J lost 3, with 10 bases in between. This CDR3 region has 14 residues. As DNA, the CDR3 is TGTGCCAGTAGTGGTTTACTCGACACCGGGGAGCTGTTTTTT. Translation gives CASSGLLDTGELFF.

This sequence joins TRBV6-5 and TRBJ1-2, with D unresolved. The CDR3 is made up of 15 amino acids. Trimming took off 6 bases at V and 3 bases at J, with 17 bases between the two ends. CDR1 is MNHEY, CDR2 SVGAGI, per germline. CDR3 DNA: TGTGCCAGCAGCTCCTTGGAGGGCTTCGACTATGGCTACACCTTC. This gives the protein CASSSLEGFDYGYTF.

The CDR3 DNA follows: TGTGCCAGCAGCCACGGCCCCCCTCTGGGCTCCTACAATGAGCAGTTCTTC. The encoded protein is CASSHGPPLGSYNEQFF. The V gene is TRBV11-2, the J gene TRBJ2-1, with D unclear. This CDR3 is built from 17 residues. The germline V and J ends were trimmed by 5 bases and 0 bases, with 17 bases remaining between them. The germline V gene has CDR1 SGHAT and CDR2 FQNNGV.

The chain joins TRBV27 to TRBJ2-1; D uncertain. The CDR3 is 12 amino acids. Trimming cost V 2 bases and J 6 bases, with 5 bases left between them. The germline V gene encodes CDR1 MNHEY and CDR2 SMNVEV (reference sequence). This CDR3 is CASSLGRNEQFF. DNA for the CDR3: TGTGCCAGCAGTTTAGGACGCAATGAGCAGTTCTTC.

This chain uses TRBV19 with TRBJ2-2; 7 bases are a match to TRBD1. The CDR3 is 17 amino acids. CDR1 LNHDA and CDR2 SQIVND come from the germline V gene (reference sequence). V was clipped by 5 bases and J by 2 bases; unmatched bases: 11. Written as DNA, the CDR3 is TGTGCCAGTAGTGCCCGCAGGGACAGTCCAAACACCGGGGAGCTGTTTTTT. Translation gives CASSARRDSPNTGELFF.

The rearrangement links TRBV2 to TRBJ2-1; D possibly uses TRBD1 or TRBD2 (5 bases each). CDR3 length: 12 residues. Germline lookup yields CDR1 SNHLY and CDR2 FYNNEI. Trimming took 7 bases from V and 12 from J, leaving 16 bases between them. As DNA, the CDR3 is TGTGCCAGCATACTCAGAGGGGATGGGCAGTTCTTC. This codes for CASILRGDGQFF.

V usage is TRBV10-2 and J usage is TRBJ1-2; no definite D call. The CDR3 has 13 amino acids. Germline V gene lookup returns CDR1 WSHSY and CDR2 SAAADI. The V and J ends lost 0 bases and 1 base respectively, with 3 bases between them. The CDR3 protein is CASSESSNYGYTF. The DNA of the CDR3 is TGCGCCAGCAGTGAGTCCAGTAACTATGGCTACACCTTC.

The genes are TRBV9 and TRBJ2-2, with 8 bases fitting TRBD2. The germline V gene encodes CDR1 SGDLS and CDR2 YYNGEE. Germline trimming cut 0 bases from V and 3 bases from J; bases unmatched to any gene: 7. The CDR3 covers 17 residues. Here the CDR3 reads CASSVAMSGGYTGELFF. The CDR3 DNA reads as TGTGCCAGCAGCGTAGCTATGAGCGGGGGATACACCGGGGAGCTGTTTTTT.

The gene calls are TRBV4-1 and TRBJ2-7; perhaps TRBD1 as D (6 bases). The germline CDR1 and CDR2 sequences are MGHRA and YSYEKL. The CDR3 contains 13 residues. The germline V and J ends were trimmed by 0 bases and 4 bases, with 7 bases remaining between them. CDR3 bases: TGCGCCAGCAGCCAAGAGGGGGCTTACGAGCAGTACTTC. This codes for CASSQEGAYEQYF.

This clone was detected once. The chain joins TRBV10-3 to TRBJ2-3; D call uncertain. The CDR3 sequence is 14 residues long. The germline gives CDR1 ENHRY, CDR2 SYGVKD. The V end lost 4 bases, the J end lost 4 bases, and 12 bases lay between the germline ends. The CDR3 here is CAISGLSGSDTQYF. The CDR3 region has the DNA TGTGCCATCAGTGGGCTGTCCGGATCAGATACGCAGTATTTT.

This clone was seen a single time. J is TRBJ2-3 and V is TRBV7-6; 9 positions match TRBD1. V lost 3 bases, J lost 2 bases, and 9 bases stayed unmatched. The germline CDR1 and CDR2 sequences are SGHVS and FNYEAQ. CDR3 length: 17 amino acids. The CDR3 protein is CASSFLGGQGPTDTQYF. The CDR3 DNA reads TGTGCCAGCAGCTTTCTTGGGGGACAGGGACCCACAGATACGCAGTATTTT.

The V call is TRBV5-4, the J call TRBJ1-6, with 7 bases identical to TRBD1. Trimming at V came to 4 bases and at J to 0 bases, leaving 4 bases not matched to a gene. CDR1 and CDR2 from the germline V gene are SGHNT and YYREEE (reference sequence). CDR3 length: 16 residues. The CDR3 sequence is CASSLQGSSYNSPLHF. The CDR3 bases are TGTGCCAGCAGCCTACAGGGGAGCTCCTATAATTCACCCCTCCACTTT.

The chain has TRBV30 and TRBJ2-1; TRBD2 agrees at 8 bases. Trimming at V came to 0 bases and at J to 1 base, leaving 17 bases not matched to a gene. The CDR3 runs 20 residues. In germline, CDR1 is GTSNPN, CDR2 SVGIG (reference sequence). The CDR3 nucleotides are TGTGCCTGGAGTGTACCAACCGGGGGGGGCCTCGGAGTATCCTACAATGAGCAGTTCTTC. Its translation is CAWSVPTGGGLGVSYNEQFF.

This chain's CDR3 is CASSGQGIMNQPQHF. The DNA for the CDR3 is TGTGCCAGCAGTGGACAGGGAATTATGAATCAGCCCCAGCATTTT. The V call is TRBV6-1, the J call TRBJ1-5; 7 bases match TRBD1. The CDR3 runs to 15 residues. V shed 4 bases and J 4 bases; nucleotides not matched to a gene: 7. Per germline, CDR1 MNHNS and CDR2 SASEGT.

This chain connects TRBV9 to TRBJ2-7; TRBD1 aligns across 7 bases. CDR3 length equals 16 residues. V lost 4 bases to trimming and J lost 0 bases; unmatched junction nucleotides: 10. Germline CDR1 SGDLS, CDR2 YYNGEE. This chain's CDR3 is CASSSFRDSSSYEQYF. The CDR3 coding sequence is TGTGCCAGCAGCTCCTTTCGGGACAGTAGCTCCTACGAGCAGTACTTC.

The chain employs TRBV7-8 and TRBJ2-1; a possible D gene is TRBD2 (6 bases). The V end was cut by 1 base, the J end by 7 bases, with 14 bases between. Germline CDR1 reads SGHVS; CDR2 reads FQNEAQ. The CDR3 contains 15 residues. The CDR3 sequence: CASSLGLGGRNEQFF. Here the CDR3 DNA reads TGTGCCAGCAGCTTAGGGCTGGGGGGACGTAATGAGCAGTTCTTC.

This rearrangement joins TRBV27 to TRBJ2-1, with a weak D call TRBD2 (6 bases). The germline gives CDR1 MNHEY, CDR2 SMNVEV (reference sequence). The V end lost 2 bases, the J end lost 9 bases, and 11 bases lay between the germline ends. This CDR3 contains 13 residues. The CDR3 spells CASSLGRGSEQFF. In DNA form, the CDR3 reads TGTGCCAGCAGTTTAGGGCGGGGCAGTGAGCAGTTCTTC.

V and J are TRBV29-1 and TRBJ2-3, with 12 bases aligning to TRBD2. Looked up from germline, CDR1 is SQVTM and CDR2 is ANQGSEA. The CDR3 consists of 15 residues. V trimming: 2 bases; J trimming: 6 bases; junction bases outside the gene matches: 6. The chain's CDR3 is CSVEPSGRAWDTQYF. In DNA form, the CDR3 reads TGCAGCGTTGAACCTAGCGGGAGGGCCTGGGATACGCAGTATTTT.

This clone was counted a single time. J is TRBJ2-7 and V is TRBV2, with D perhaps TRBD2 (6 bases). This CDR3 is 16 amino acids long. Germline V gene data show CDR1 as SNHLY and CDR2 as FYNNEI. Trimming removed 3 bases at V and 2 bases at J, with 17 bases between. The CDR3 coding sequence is TGTGCCAGCAGTGAGGGCGGGGCCCCGGGGCCCTACGAGCAGTACTTC. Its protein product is CASSEGGAPGPYEQYF. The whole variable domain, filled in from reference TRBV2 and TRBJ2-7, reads EPEVTQTPSHQVTQMGQEVILRCVPISNHLYFYWYRQILGQKVEFLVSFYNNEISEKSEIFDDQFSVERPDGSNFTLKIRSTKLEDSAMYFCASSEGGAPGPYEQYFGPGTRLTVT.

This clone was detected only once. CDR3 loop: CASSLQGRFYEQYF. The CDR3 DNA is TGTGCCAGCAGCTTGCAGGGGCGTTTCTACGAGCAGTACTTC. The rearrangement uses TRBV11-2 and TRBJ2-7, with D possibly matching TRBD1 (6 bases). This CDR3 is built from 14 residues. Trimming left V 3 bases short and J 3 bases short, with 12 bases between. Germline assignment: CDR1 SGHAT and CDR2 FQNNGV.

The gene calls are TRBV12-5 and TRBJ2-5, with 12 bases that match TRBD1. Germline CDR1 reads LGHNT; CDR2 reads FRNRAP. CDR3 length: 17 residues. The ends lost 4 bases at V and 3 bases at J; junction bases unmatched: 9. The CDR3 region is CASGSGTGGVREETQYF. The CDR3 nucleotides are TGTGCTAGTGGTTCCGGGACAGGGGGCGTGAGAGAAGAGACCCAGTACTTC.

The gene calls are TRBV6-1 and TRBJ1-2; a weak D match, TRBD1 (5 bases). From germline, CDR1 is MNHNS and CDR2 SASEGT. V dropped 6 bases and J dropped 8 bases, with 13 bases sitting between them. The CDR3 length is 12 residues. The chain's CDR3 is CASSLTWGGYTF. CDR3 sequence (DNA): TGTGCCAGCAGCCTGACCTGGGGGGGCTACACCTTC.

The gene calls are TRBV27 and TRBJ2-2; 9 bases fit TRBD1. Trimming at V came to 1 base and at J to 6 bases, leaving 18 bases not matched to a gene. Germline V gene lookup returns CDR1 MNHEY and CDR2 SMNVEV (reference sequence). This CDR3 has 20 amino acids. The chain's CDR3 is CASSLWGTGWVSKTAGELFF. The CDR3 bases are TGTGCCAGCAGTTTATGGGGGACAGGGTGGGTTAGTAAGACCGCCGGGGAGCTGTTTTTT.

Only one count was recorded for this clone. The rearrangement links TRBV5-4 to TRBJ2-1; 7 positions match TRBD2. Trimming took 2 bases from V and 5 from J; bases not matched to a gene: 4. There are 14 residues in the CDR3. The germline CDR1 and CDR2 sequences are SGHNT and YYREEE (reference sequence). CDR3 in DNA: TGTGCCAGCAGCTTTAGCGGGTCTAACAATGAGCAGTTCTTC. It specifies CASSFSGSNNEQFF.

CDR3 DNA: TGTGCCAGCAGCGCAAACGACGGGGAGCTGTTTTTT. It specifies CASSANDGELFF. The J gene is TRBJ2-2, the V gene TRBV9; no reliable D call. Germline V gene sequence: CDR1 SGDLS, CDR2 YYNGEE. V lost 3 bases and J 7 bases, leaving 7 bases between the germline ends. The CDR3 runs 12 residues.

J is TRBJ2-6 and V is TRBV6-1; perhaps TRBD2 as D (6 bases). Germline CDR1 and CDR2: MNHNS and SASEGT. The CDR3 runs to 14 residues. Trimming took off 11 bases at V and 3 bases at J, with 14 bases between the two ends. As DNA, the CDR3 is TGTGCCGGGGGGACCGCCGATGGGGCCAACGTCCTGACTTTC. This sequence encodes CAGGTADGANVLTF.